Below are 12 T cell receptor beta chains sequenced from a single sample in a study of identical twins. TCRdb redid the calling of the 5' RACE reads with MiXCR, one entry per CDR3 protein. The profile shows about 660,000 distinct CDR3 sequences, 8% to 9% of them singletons. These data also formed part of another study, on yellow fever vaccine responses in identical twins.

Material for sequencing was PBMCs. The receptors here all came from a woman aged 18 to 35 in good health.

This clonotype has only a few counts. V and J are TRBV28 and TRBJ2-3; 10 nucleotides agree with TRBD2. Germline trimming cut 2 bases from V and 5 bases from J; bases unmatched to any gene: 10. Germline CDR1 and CDR2: MDHEN and SYDVKM. This CDR3 contains 17 residues. The CDR3 sequence: CASSLGLAGAGGDTQYF. CDR3 DNA sequence: TGTGCCAGCAGTTTAGGGCTAGCGGGAGCTGGGGGAGATACGCAGTATTTT.

The V call is TRBV6-2 or TRBV6-3, the J call TRBJ2-4, with 7 nucleotides matching TRBD1. The CDR3 sequence is 21 residues long. Germline trimming cut 0 bases from V and 0 bases from J; bases unmatched to any gene: 17. Germline values: CDR1 MNHEY, CDR2 SVGEGT. CDR3 DNA sequence: TGTGCCAGCAGTTACTCGATCCCCACAGGGGACATTTCCCTAGCCAAAAACATTCAGTACTTC. Its protein product is CASSYSIPTGDISLAKNIQYF.

This clonotype was seen many times. This chain links TRBV7-6 with TRBJ2-3, with D possibly being TRBD2 (5 bases). The germline CDR1 and CDR2 sequences are SGHVS and FNYEAQ. CDR3 length equals 15 residues. V lost 1 base to trimming and J lost 3 bases, with 11 bases between them. CDR3 bases: TGTGCCAGCAGCTTAGGGGCCGGGGTGACAGATACGCAGTATTTT. Translated: CASSLGAGVTDTQYF.

This clonotype was seen a handful of times. This chain joins TRBV20-1 and TRBJ2-3; 7 nucleotides align to TRBD2. Per the germline V gene, CDR1 is DFQATT and CDR2 is SNEGSKA (reference sequence). This CDR3 contains 15 residues. Trimming cost V 4 bases and J 0 bases; bases outside gene matches: 7. The CDR3 loop is CSATLAGASTDTQYF. DNA of the CDR3: TGCAGTGCTACTCTCGCGGGAGCTAGCACAGATACGCAGTATTTT.

This clonotype was detected many times. The V gene is TRBV10-2, the J gene TRBJ2-7, with 9 bases aligning to TRBD2. This CDR3 spans 15 amino acids. The germline CDR1 and CDR2 sequences are WSHSY and SAAADI. The trim removed 0 bases at V and 2 bases at J, leaving 2 bases unmatched. The CDR3 reads CASSESAGGTYEQYF. CDR3 nucleotide sequence: TGCGCCAGCAGTGAGTCGGCGGGAGGGACCTACGAGCAGTACTTC.

V gene TRBV29-1 combines with J gene TRBJ2-3, with a tentative D call TRBD2 (6 bases). CDR1 and CDR2 from the germline V gene are SQVTM and ANQGSEA. The length of the CDR3 is 12 residues. The DNA for the CDR3 is TGCACCGCGACTAGTGTGTCAGATACGCAGTATTTT. Protein sequence: CTATSVSDTQYF.

This clonotype was found a few times. The DNA for the CDR3 is TGTGCCAGCAGCTTTTTTCGGGGGTCTCAAGAGACCCAGTACTTC. It encodes CASSFFRGSQETQYF. The chain links TRBV7-9 to TRBJ2-5, with a possible D match to TRBD2 (6 bases). The CDR3 spans 15 residues. Per germline, CDR1 SEHNR and CDR2 FQNEAQ (reference sequence). V shed 3 bases and J shed 2 bases, with 13 bases lying between them.

This clonotype occurred a few times. This sequence joins TRBV29-1 and TRBJ1-1, with 7 positions matching TRBD1. This CDR3 contains 13 residues. V was pared by 1 base and J by 1 base, with 0 bases of the junction left unmatched. Germline V gene data show CDR1 as SQVTM and CDR2 as ANQGSEA. The CDR3 sequence: CSVEAGGNTEAFF. DNA for the CDR3: TGCAGCGTTGAAGCAGGGGGGAACACTGAAGCTTTCTTT.

Comment on this clonotype: A much larger clonotype is one base distant, so this may be a read error. This chain connects TRBV12-3 or TRBV12-4 to TRBJ2-1; no reliable D call. The CDR3 totals 11 residues. The CDR3 DNA reads TGTGCCGGCAGTTTAGAGAGTGAGCAGTTCTTC. This gives the protein CAGSLESEQFF.

This rearrangement joins TRBV7-9 to TRBJ2-5, with D perhaps TRBD1 or TRBD2 (6 bases each). From germline, CDR1 is SEHNR and CDR2 FQNEAQ (reference sequence). This CDR3 spans 17 amino acids. Trimming took 5 bases from V and 3 from J, leaving 22 bases between them. DNA of the CDR3: TGTGCCAGCAGCCCGCCTATTGGGGGGCGAATGGAAGAGACCCAGTACTTC. It yields the protein CASSPPIGGRMEETQYF.

In this sample, this clonotype turned up a few times. This chain links TRBV28 with TRBJ2-1, with 8 positions matching TRBD2. This CDR3 is 14 amino acids long. The germline V gene has CDR1 MDHEN and CDR2 SYDVKM. The V gene end was trimmed by 3 bases and the J gene end by 9 bases; junction bases not matched to a gene: 7. The CDR3 DNA sequence: TGTGCCAGCAGTTTGAGCGGGGGCGACGGTGAGCAGTTCTTC. Encoded protein: CASSLSGGDGEQFF.

This clonotype was detected a few times. J is TRBJ2-5 and V is TRBV6-2 or TRBV6-3, with a weak D call TRBD2 (6 bases). Germline CDR1 MNHEY, CDR2 SVGEGT. Trimming removed 5 bases at V and 5 bases at J, with 12 bases between. The CDR3 length is 13 residues. CDR3 protein: CASSRWGGETQYF. DNA for the CDR3: TGTGCCAGCAGTCGGTGGGGAGGCGAGACCCAGTACTTC.